This T cell receptor (beta chain) appears in the sequencing data of a study of PD-1 blockade in classical Hodgkin lymphoma. Only one count was recorded for this clone. Its antigen is still unknown. Specified time point: cycle 4 day 1 (C4D1), after less than 7 weeks of nivolumab. Patients all relapsed after autologous stem cell transplantation, and there was variation in brentuximab vedotin exposure. The best responses consisted of complete response, partial response or progressive disease. Findings and caveats of the study: Complete responders' diversity at baseline resembled that of newly diagnosed patients. By cycle point C4D1, TCR diversity had risen significantly in CD4+ cells (but not CD8+ cells).

Libraries were prepared by immunoSEQ multiplex PCR; TCRdb keeps only in-frame clonotypes and omits some of them. Among some 20,000 clones, around 82% were seen once, and the ten largest hold around 22%. The sequence derives from a human donor with classical Hodgkin lymphoma. The sequencing used peripheral blood mononuclear cells (PBMCs), collected before the fourth cycle of nivolumab.

In DNA, the CDR3 is TGTGCCAGCAGCTTACATCCGACTCCTACCTACGAGCAGTACTTC. Translation: CASSLHPTPTYEQYF. V usage is TRBV7-6 and J usage is TRBJ2-7; D is unclear. Trimming left V 2 bases short and J 2 bases short, with 13 bases between. This CDR3 contains 15 residues. The germline V gene encodes CDR1 SGHVS and CDR2 FNYEAQ.